This T cell receptor beta chain is from a study of monozygotic twins with inflammatory bowel disease. Overall study findings and caveats: Data gave no support to a single strong signal or clonotype associated with IBD.

This CDR3 is built from 14 residues. CDR1 is LGHDT and CDR2 is YNNKEL in the germline V gene (reference sequence). From the 5' RACE reads, TCRdb lists one entry per CDR3 protein and no DNA. The sample holds some 450,000 distinct CDR3 sequences. Regarding this clonotype: Its specificity is unknown.

This chain uses TRBV3-1 with TRBJ2-7; checking the TCRdb D call of TRBD1 is not possible without DNA. The sequencing sample was made of blood. The receptor comes from a human donor with ulcerative colitis or Crohn's disease, or a healthy co-twin of an affected twin (not recorded which). CDR3 sequence: CASSQSDSHNEQYF.